This T cell receptor (beta chain) originates from a study of cytomegalovirus exposure and HLA in healthy donors. The length of the CDR3 is 14 residues. Germline lookup yields CDR1 SEHNR and CDR2 FQNEAQ (reference sequence). Between the trimmed V and J ends, which lost 4 bases and 4 bases, there was a span of 8 bases. With regard to this clone: Its antigen is unknown.

It was with 60 Vbeta and 13 Jbeta primers that the PCR ran. Using immunoSEQ multiplex PCR, the repertoire was profiled, and TCRdb retains in-frame clones only, with some absent. Counted here are roughly 150,000 clones, around 75% occurring once; the ten biggest clones make up around 3.1%. Study-wide findings and caveats: Serostatus for CMV was the only available immune exposure information. A later analysis found common viral pathogens apparently linked to several of the most significant clusters. The investigators catalogued 150 to 200 TCR beta chains as cytomegalovirus-associated.

V gene TRBV7-9 combines with J gene TRBJ1-6; the D gene is possibly TRBD1 (6 bases). This receptor was taken from a man between 40 and 49 years old in good health and CMV-seronegative. Sequencing was performed on PBMCs. Written as DNA, the CDR3 is TGTGCCAGCAGCTCGACAGGTTATAATTCACCCCTCCACTTT. Residues: CASSSTGYNSPLHF.